This is a list of T cell receptor beta chains from one sample in a study of blood T cell repertoires in COVID-19. The repertoire was sequenced with immunoSEQ multiplex PCR; TCRdb's copy has only in-frame clones and lacks some. This sample yields 15,000 to 20,000 clones, of which roughly 91% are seen a single time; roughly a third belongs to the top ten. Sample: peripheral blood. The receptors come from a woman older than 75 with COVID-19, enrolled during active disease. Both conserved end residues are part of each CDR3. A D gene is named only where the DNA matches it firmly. The size entry is marked missing in some rows and otherwise reads once, few, many or a size class.

d_call	v_call	j_call	clone_size	cdr3_aa	cdr3_nt
-	TRBV3-1/TRBV3-2	TRBJ2-7	-	CASSQVPSSYEQYF	TGTGCCAGCAGCCAAGTCCCGAGCTCCTACGAGCAGTACTTC
-	TRBV7-2	TRBJ2-7	-	CASSPGPVGGYYEQYF	TGTGCCAGCAGCCCTGGCCCTGTTGGGGGCTATTACGAGCAGTACTTC
TRBD1	TRBV14	TRBJ2-7	-	CASRGQGSYEQYF	TGTGCCAGCCGGGGACAGGGATCCTACGAGCAGTACTTC
-	TRBV4-3	TRBJ2-1	-	CASSQEGAGALDEQFF	TGCGCCAGCAGCCAAGAGGGGGCGGGGGCACTCGATGAGCAGTTCTTC
-	TRBV27	TRBJ2-7	-	CASRRVLGEYPSGQYF	TGTGCCAGCAGACGGGTCCTGGGCGAATACCCAAGCGGGCAGTACTTC
TRBD1	TRBV20-1	TRBJ1-1	-	CSVRDRAEAFF	TGCAGTGTCCGGGACAGGGCTGAAGCTTTCTTT
-	TRBV14	TRBJ1-2	-	CASSQDLARGTYGYTF	TGTGCCAGCAGCCAAGATCTTGCCAGGGGAACATATGGCTACACCTTC
-	TRBV18	TRBJ2-7	-	CASSPGDRYISYEQYF	TGTGCCAGCTCACCAGGAGACAGGTACATCTCCTACGAGCAGTACTTC
TRBD1	TRBV5-1	TRBJ1-4	once	CASSVTGTGGTTNEKLFF	TGCGCCAGCAGCGTGACCGGGACAGGGGGGACAACTAATGAAAAACTGTTTTTT
TRBD2	TRBV6-2/TRBV6-3	TRBJ2-2	once	CASSYRGRGANTGELFF	TGTGCCAGCAGTTACAGAGGGAGGGGCGCGAACACCGGGGAGCTGTTTTTT
TRBD1	TRBV25-1	TRBJ1-1	-	CASSRGQDGTEAFF	TGTGCCAGCAGCCGAGGACAGGATGGCACTGAAGCTTTCTTT
TRBD2	TRBV15	TRBJ2-5	once	CATSRDDLAGLRETQYF	TGTGCCACCAGCAGAGATGACCTAGCGGGCCTGAGAGAGACCCAGTACTTC
TRBD1	TRBV28	TRBJ1-5	once	CASSSDRGKSNQPQHF	TGTGCCAGCAGTTCGGACAGGGGTAAGAGCAATCAGCCCCAGCATTTT
TRBD1	TRBV5-6	TRBJ1-2	-	CASTMTGNGYTF	TGTGCCAGCACCATGACAGGGAATGGCTACACCTTC
-	TRBV28	TRBJ1-4	-	CASRGGSANEKLFF	TGTGCCAGCCGGGGGGGATCGGCTAATGAAAAACTGTTTTTT
TRBD2	TRBV9	TRBJ2-3	-	CASSVGLAASTDTQYF	TGTGCCAGCAGCGTAGGGCTAGCGGCTAGCACAGATACGCAGTATTTT
TRBD1	TRBV7-9	TRBJ2-2	-	CASSLDRTNTGELFF	TGTGCCAGCAGCTTGGACAGGACGAACACCGGGGAGCTGTTTTTT
TRBD2	TRBV7-2	TRBJ2-5	-	CASRGGIRTTETQYF	TGTGCCAGCAGGGGGGGGATCAGGACTACCGAGACCCAGTACTTC
TRBD1	TRBV5-6	TRBJ2-5	-	CASSFGLGEGAGETQYF	TGTGCCAGCAGCTTTGGCCTGGGTGAGGGGGCTGGGGAGACCCAGTACTTC
-	TRBV6-6	TRBJ1-5	few	CASSPRTGTYSNQPQHF	TGTGCCAGCAGTCCCCGGACGGGGACATATAGCAATCAGCCCCAGCATTTT
TRBD2	TRBV24-1	TRBJ2-1	-	CATSDLPSGTNNEQFF	TGTGCCACCAGTGATTTGCCTAGCGGGACCAACAATGAGCAGTTCTTC
-	TRBV10-3	TRBJ1-2	-	CAINPGGSGYTF	TGTGCCATCAATCCTGGAGGCAGTGGCTACACCTTC
TRBD2	TRBV2	TRBJ2-5	-	CASSPLTSGGETQYF	TGTGCCAGCAGTCCACTGACTAGCGGGGGAGAGACCCAGTACTTC
-	TRBV15	TRBJ1-1	-	CATSRQGGGTEAFF	TGTGCCACCAGCAGACAGGGCGGGGGGACTGAAGCTTTCTTT
TRBD2	TRBV5-5	TRBJ2-1	-	CASSLVAGGPSEQFF	TGTGCCAGCAGCTTGGTTGCGGGAGGGCCAAGTGAGCAGTTCTTC
TRBD1	TRBV6-5	TRBJ1-2	-	CASSWDRADNYGYTF	TGTGCCAGCAGTTGGGACAGGGCTGATAACTATGGCTACACCTTC
TRBD2	TRBV2	TRBJ2-1	once	CASRTSGRAYEQFF	TGTGCCAGCAGGACTAGCGGGAGGGCCTATGAGCAGTTCTTC
-	TRBV4-3	TRBJ1-4	-	CASSQDRRGGEKLFF	TGCGCCAGCAGCCAAGATCGACGGGGAGGGGAAAAACTGTTTTTT
TRBD1	TRBV19	TRBJ1-1	-	CASSIQGAITEAFF	TGTGCCAGTAGTATCCAGGGGGCGATCACTGAAGCTTTCTTT
TRBD1	TRBV5-8	TRBJ2-1	-	CASSVGTGGGDEQFF	TGTGCCAGCAGCGTGGGGACAGGGGGGGGTGATGAGCAGTTCTTC
TRBD2	TRBV28	TRBJ2-7	-	CAILGTSGSYEQYF	TGTGCCATCCTAGGGACTAGCGGTTCCTACGAGCAGTACTTC
-	TRBV5-4	TRBJ2-3	-	CASSLTGSTDTQYF	TGTGCCAGCAGCCTAACAGGGAGCACAGATACGCAGTATTTT
-	TRBV29-1	TRBJ2-7	-	CSVEGRGGDYEQYF	TGCAGCGTTGAAGGGAGGGGTGGCGACTACGAGCAGTACTTC
-	TRBV18	TRBJ2-7	-	CASSPRGGQQGLGEQYF	TGTGCCAGCTCACCGAGGGGGGGCCAACAGGGCTTGGGTGAGCAGTACTTC
TRBD1	TRBV6-1	TRBJ1-6	once	CASSEDRGIHNSPLHF	TGTGCCAGCAGTGAAGACAGGGGAATACATAATTCACCCCTCCACTTT
TRBD2	TRBV7-2	TRBJ2-1	-	CASRLRTSGGINEQFF	TGTGCCAGCAGGCTTAGGACTAGCGGGGGGATCAATGAGCAGTTCTTC
TRBD2	TRBV9	TRBJ2-1	-	CASSVLAGGSYNEQFF	TGTGCCAGCAGCGTACTAGCGGGTGGCTCCTACAATGAGCAGTTCTTC
TRBD1	TRBV2	TRBJ1-5	-	CASKGGQGEAQPQHF	TGTGCCAGCAAAGGGGGACAGGGGGAGGCTCAGCCCCAGCATTTT
TRBD1	TRBV7-2	TRBJ1-2	-	CASSFTQGARYGYTF	TGTGCCAGCAGCTTCACGCAGGGGGCTAGGTATGGCTACACCTTC
-	TRBV24-1	TRBJ1-5	-	CATAGKRGGQPQHF	TGTGCCACCGCTGGGAAGAGGGGAGGCCAGCCCCAGCATTTT
TRBD2	TRBV6-5	TRBJ2-3	-	CAGRSGGMDTQYF	TGTGCCGGTCGTAGCGGGGGTATGGATACGCAGTATTTT
TRBD1	TRBV14	TRBJ2-2	once	CASSQLEGQGDTGELFF	TGTGCCAGCAGCCAGTTGGAGGGACAGGGGGACACCGGGGAGCTGTTTTTT
-	TRBV5-1	TRBJ2-7	-	CASSFSTGRTYEQYF	TGCGCCAGCAGCTTTTCGACAGGAAGAACCTACGAGCAGTACTTC
-	TRBV12-5	TRBJ1-2	-	CASGSGLGGYTF	TGTGCTAGTGGTTCCGGCCTCGGGGGCTACACCTTC
-	TRBV14	TRBJ1-2	-	CASSPGFNYGYTF	TGTGCCAGCAGCCCAGGTTTCAACTATGGCTACACCTTC
-	TRBV6-5	TRBJ2-5	-	CAISLTGDSTQYF	TGTGCCATTTCCCTAACAGGAGACTCGACCCAGTACTTC
-	TRBV10-3	TRBJ1-1	-	CAINGGGMNTEAFF	TGTGCCATCAATGGGGGGGGGATGAACACTGAAGCTTTCTTT
-	TRBV5-1	TRBJ1-4	-	CASSFTTTNEKLFF	TGCGCCAGCAGCTTCACAACAACTAATGAAAAACTGTTTTTT
TRBD2	TRBV23-1	TRBJ2-1	-	CASSQFLRERGAYNEQFF	TGCGCCAGCAGTCAATTCCTCCGGGAGCGGGGGGCCTACAATGAGCAGTTCTTC
TRBD1	TRBV7-3	TRBJ1-2	-	CASSLGQGYGYTF	TGTGCCAGCAGCTTGGGACAGGGCTATGGCTACACCTTC
TRBD1	TRBV24-1	TRBJ2-7	-	CATSDVIGGLHEQYF	TGTGCCACCAGTGACGTTATAGGGGGCTTACACGAGCAGTACTTC
-	TRBV6-2/TRBV6-3	TRBJ2-7	-	CASSYSSLYEQYF	TGTGCCAGCAGTTACTCGAGCCTTTACGAGCAGTACTTC
TRBD1	TRBV19	TRBJ2-3	-	CASSIDRGFTDTQYF	TGTGCCAGTAGTATTGACAGGGGGTTCACAGATACGCAGTATTTT